What follows is one TCR beta chain and its context. The antigen is unknown. V gave up 0 bases and J gave up 6 bases; unmatched junction bases: 14. The CDR3 has 17 residues. In germline, CDR1 is SQVTM, CDR2 ANQGSEA. The data were obtained in a study of beta chain features in type 1 diabetes. Points from the study as a whole: Among all four CD4+ subsets, Type 1 diabetes patients had TCRB CDR3s that were moderately but significantly shorter.

The authors reverse transcribed all of the isolated RNA, so sequencing captured expressed TCRB transcripts. Only in-frame clones appear in the TCRdb table, and some are missing; sequencing was by immunoSEQ multiplex PCR. The sample includes around 500,000 clones, roughly 31% of them seen just once. This clonotype originated in a young man in good health. The chain couples TRBV29-1 to TRBJ2-3; 8 positions agree with TRBD1. The sample taken for sequencing was naive CD4+ T cells from blood. The CDR3 region is CSVEDRSGTGAHDTQYF. The CDR3 DNA sequence: TGCAGCGTTGAAGATCGGAGTGGGACAGGCGCCCACGATACGCAGTATTTT.